The present TCR beta chain was sequenced within a study of blood T cell repertoires in COVID-19. Turning to the study itself: Samples of COVID-19 (acute and convalescent) were obtained from the United States, Italy and Spain.

CDR1 and CDR2 (germline): SGHRS, YFSETQ. The CDR3 contains 12 residues. V dropped 4 bases and J dropped 9 bases, with 12 bases sitting between them. Data came from immunoSEQ multiplex PCR; TCRdb stores just in-frame clones and leaves some out. Among more than 250,000 clones listed, 87% were seen once. The study drew participants aged about 18 to 95 years from about two dozen US areas. Cohort placement rested on clinical history that participants reported themselves. Before being deemed recovered, Cohort 3 donors had two negative PCRs, clearance, or symptom resolution. The clonotype comes from a woman between 25 and 40 years old who had recovered from COVID-19. The specimen was PBMCs or T cells enriched from blood (not recorded which). The V gene is TRBV5-1, the J gene TRBJ2-3, with a weak D call TRBD2 (6 bases). CDR3 coding DNA: TGCGCCAGCAGCCGAGATCGGGGGACGCAGTATTTT. Its protein product is CASSRDRGTQYF.